The entry that follows covers one T cell receptor beta chain sequence. Its antigen is as yet unknown. The study made its TRB cDNA libraries by 5' RACE, adding UMI labels. TCRdb reprocessed the 5' RACE reads and stores each CDR3 protein as one record, lacking DNA. This table lists 65,000 to 95,000 distinct CDR3 sequences. The CDR3 contains 15 residues. This sample was taken from a study of CXCR3-negative and CXCR3-positive naive CD8 T cells. Whole-study findings and limits: CXCR3 expression dropped partially after cryopreservation, and most assays relied on fresh PBMCs. Naive cells used TRBV-TRBJ genes in much the same way whether CXCR3-negative or CXCR3-positive; memory cells did not. Naive subsets showed comparable surface CD5, and TCR interaction strength was also inferred from TRB CDR3 physicochemistry.

The naive CD8+ gate required CD45RO-CCR7+CD27+CD95- phenotype. Input material: naive CXCR3- CD8+ T cells from blood. Noted subset: CD45RO-CCR7+CD27+CD95- naive CD8+ T cells lacking CXCR3 (TNR3-). V and J are TRBV12-3 or TRBV12-4 and TRBJ2-7. The sequence was collected from a human donor in good health. Some clones in this sample may be carry-over from other donors' samples. The CDR3 here is CASSLSGQLGYEQYF.